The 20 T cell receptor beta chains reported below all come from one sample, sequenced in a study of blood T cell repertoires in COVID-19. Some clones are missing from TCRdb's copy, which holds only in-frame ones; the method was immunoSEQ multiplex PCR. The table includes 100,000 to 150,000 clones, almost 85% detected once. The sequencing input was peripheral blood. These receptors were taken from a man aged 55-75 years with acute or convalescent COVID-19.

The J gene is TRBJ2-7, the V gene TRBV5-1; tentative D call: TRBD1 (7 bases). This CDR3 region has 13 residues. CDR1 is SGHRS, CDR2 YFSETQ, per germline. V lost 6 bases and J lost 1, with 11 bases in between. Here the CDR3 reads CASTQGGSYEQYF. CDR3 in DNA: TGCGCCAGCACCCAGGGGGGATCCTACGAGCAGTACTTC.

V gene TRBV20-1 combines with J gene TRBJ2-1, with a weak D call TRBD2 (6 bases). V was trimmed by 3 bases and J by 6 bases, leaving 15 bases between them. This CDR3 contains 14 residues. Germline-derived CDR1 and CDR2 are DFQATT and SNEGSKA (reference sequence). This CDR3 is CSASPGTVGNEQFF. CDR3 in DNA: TGCAGTGCTAGTCCCGGGACTGTGGGCAATGAGCAGTTCTTC.

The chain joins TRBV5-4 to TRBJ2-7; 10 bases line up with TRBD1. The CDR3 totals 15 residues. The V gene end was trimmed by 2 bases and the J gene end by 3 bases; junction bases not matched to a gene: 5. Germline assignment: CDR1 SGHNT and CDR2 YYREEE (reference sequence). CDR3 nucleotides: TGTGCCAGCAGCTTAGTGGGACAGGGGTTCTACGAGCAGTACTTC. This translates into CASSLVGQGFYEQYF.

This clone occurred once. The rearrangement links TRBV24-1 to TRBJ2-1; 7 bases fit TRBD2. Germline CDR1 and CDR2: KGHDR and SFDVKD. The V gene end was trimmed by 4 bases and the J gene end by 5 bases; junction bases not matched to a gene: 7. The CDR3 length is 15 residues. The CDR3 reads CATSDPAGEDNEQFF. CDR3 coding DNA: TGTGCCACCAGTGACCCTGCGGGGGAAGACAATGAGCAGTTCTTC.

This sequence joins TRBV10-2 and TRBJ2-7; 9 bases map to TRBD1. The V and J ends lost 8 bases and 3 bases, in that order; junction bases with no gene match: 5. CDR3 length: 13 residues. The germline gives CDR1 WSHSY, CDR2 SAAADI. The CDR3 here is CASLRDRVYEQYF. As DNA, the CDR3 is TGCGCCAGCCTCCGGGACAGGGTCTACGAGCAGTACTTC.

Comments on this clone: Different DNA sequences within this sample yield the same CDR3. CDR3 amino acids: CASSVVGTGNTEAFF. CDR3 sequence (DNA): TGTGCCAGCAGCGTAGTGGGAACAGGGAACACTGAAGCTTTCTTT. The chain combines TRBV9 with TRBJ1-1; possible D gene TRBD1, 5 bases. This CDR3 has 15 amino acids. Trimming took off 0 bases at V and 1 base at J, with 10 bases between the two ends. Germline values: CDR1 SGDLS, CDR2 YYNGEE.

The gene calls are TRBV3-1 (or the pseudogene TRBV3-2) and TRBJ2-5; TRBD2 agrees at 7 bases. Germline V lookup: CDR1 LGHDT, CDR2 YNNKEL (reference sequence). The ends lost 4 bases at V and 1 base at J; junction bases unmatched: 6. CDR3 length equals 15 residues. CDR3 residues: CASSPGLVRQETQYF. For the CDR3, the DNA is TGTGCCAGCAGCCCTGGACTAGTCCGCCAAGAGACCCAGTACTTC.

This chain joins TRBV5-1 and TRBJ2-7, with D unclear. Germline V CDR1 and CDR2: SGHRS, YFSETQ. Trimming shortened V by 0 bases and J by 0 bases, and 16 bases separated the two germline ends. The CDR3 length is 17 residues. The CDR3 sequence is CASSLAISDTSSYEQYF. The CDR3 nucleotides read TGCGCCAGCAGCTTGGCAATATCTGACACCAGCTCCTACGAGCAGTACTTC.

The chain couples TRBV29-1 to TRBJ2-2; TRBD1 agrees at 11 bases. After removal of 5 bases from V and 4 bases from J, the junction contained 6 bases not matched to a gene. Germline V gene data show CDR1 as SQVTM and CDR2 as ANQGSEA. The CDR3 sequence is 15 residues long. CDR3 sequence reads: CSVYGQGASTGELFF. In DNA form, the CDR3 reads TGCAGCGTTTACGGACAGGGGGCGAGCACCGGGGAGCTGTTTTTT.

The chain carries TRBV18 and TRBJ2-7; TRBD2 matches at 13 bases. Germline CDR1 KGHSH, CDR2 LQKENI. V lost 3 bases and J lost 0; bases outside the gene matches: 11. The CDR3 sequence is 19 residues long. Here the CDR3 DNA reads TGTGCCAGCTCACCCGCCGGGACTAGCGGGACTCGAAGCTCCTACGAGCAGTACTTC. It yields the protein CASSPAGTSGTRSSYEQYF.

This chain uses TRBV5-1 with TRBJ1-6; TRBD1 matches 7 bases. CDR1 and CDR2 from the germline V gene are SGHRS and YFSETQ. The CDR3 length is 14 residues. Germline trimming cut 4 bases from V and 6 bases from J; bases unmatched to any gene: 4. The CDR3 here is CASSVGQLNSPLHF. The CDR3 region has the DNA TGCGCCAGCAGCGTGGGACAGCTTAATTCACCCCTCCACTTT.

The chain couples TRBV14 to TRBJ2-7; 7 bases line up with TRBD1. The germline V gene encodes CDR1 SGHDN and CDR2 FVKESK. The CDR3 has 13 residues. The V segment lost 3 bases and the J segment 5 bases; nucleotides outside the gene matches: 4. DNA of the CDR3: TGTGCCAGCAGCCAGAACAGGGGAAACGAGCAGTACTTC. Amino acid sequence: CASSQNRGNEQYF.

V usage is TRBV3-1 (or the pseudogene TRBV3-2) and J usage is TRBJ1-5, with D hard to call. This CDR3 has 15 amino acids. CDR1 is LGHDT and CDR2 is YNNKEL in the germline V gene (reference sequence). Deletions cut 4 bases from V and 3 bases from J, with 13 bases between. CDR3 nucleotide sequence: TGTGCCAGCAGCCCCGGCCGACAAGACAATCAGCCCCAGCATTTT. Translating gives CASSPGRQDNQPQHF.

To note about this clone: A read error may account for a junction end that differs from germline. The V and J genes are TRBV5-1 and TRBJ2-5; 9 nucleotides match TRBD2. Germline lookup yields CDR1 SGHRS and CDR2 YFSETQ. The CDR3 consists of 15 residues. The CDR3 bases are TGCGCCAGCAGTTTGGGCGGGAGGGCCCAAGAGACCCAGTACTTC. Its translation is CASSLGGRAQETQYF.

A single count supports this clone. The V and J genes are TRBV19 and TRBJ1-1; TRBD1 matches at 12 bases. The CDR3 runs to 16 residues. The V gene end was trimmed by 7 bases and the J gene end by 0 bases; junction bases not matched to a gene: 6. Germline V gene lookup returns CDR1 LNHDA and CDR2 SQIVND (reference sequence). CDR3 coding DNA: TGTGCCAGTACTCATGGGACAGGGGGCTTGAACACTGAAGCTTTCTTT. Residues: CASTHGTGGLNTEAFF. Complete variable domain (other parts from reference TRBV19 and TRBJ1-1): DGGITQSPKYLFRKEGQNVTLSCEQNLNHDAMYWYRQDPGQGLRLIYYSQIVNDFQKGDIAEGYSVSREKKESFPLTVTSAQKNPTAFYLCASTHGTGGLNTEAFFGQGTRLTVV.

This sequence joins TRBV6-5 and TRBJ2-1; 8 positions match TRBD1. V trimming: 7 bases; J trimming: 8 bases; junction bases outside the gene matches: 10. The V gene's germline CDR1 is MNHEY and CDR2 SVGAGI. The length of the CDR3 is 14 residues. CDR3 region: CASKSYRGWDEQFF. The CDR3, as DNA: TGTGCCAGCAAATCCTACAGGGGGTGGGATGAGCAGTTCTTC.

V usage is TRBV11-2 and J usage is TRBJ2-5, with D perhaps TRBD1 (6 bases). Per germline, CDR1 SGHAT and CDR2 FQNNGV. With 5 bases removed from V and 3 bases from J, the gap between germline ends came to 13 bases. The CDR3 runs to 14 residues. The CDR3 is CASSPTGGEETQYF. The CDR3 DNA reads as TGTGCCAGCAGCCCGACAGGAGGAGAAGAGACCCAGTACTTC.

CDR3 in amino acids: CASSFGGIQETQYF. The CDR3 coding sequence is TGTGCCAGCAGTTTCGGAGGGATTCAAGAGACCCAGTACTTC. The chain links TRBV7-9 to TRBJ2-5; a possible D gene is TRBD2 (6 bases). V was cut by 6 bases and J by 2 bases, with 13 bases left in between. This CDR3 has 14 amino acids. Germline CDR1 SEHNR, CDR2 FQNEAQ (reference sequence).

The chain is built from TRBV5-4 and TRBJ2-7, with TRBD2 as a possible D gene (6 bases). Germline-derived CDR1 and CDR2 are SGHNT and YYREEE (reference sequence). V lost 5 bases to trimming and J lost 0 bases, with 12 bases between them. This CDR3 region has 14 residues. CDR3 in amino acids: CASRYPGDSYEQYF. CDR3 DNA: TGTGCCAGCAGGTACCCGGGGGACTCCTACGAGCAGTACTTC.

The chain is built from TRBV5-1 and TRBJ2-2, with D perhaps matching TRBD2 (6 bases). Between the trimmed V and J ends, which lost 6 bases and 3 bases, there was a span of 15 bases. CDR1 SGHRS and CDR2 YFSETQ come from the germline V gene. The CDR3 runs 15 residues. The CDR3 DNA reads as TGCGCCAGCACCCCCCGGGGCGGGGACACCGGGGAGCTGTTTTTT. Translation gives CASTPRGGDTGELFF.